The 24 T cell receptor beta chains given below trace back to one sample, sequenced in a study of blood T cells in healthy people across ages. The authors ran a second PCR of roughly 6 to 12 cycles using a sample-barcoded 5' primer and a J-beta primer mix. TCRdb independently ran MiXCR on the 5' RACE reads; one entry per CDR3 protein. In the table there are hundreds of thousands of distinct CDR3 sequences, 25% to 30% of which are singletons. The sample taken for sequencing was blood. The receptors originated from a woman in her seventies in good health.

This chain links TRBV7-8 with TRBJ2-5, with D possibly matching TRBD2 (5 bases). The J call may be incorrect, as the DNA end agrees better with TRBJ2-1. Germline values: CDR1 SGHVS, CDR2 FQNEAQ. CDR3 length: 14 residues. The DNA of the CDR3 is TGTGCCAGCAGCTTAGAGCTAGCTGGCTATGAGCAGTTCTTC. Protein: CASSLELAGYEQFF.

There are a few counts of this clonotype. V gene TRBV28 combines with J gene TRBJ1-3; 7 bases align to TRBD1. CDR1 and CDR2 (germline): MDHEN, SYDVKM. The CDR3 runs 14 residues. V trimming: 4 bases; J trimming: 8 bases; junction bases outside the gene matches: 8. CDR3 DNA: TGTGCCAGCAGTTCTAGCCGACAGGGTGACACCATATATTTT. Translated, it gives CASSSSRQGDTIYF.

This chain uses TRBV28 with TRBJ2-7, with D possibly matching TRBD1 (5 bases). CDR1 is MDHEN and CDR2 is SYDVKM in the germline V gene. V dropped 7 bases and J dropped 3 bases, with 19 bases sitting between them. The CDR3 sequence is 15 residues long. For the CDR3, the DNA is TGTGCCAGCACAGCGCAGGGCCCACGAATCTACGAGCAGTACTTC. Amino acid sequence: CASTAQGPRIYEQYF.

This clonotype was seen many times. Here the CDR3 reads CASSSWGAEAFF. CDR3 in DNA: TGTGCCAGCAGTTCCTGGGGGGCGGAAGCTTTCTTT. The chain is built from TRBV6-6 and TRBJ1-1; D is possibly TRBD1 (6 bases). Per the germline V gene, CDR1 is MNHNY and CDR2 is SVGAGI (reference sequence). V lost 4 bases to trimming and J lost 8 bases, with 11 bases between them. There are 12 residues in the CDR3.

This clonotype has a handful of counts. The chain's CDR3 is CASSGQEFEKLFF. DNA of the CDR3: TGTGCCAGTTCGGGACAGGAGTTTGAAAAACTGTTTTTT. The V call is TRBV19, the J call TRBJ1-4; 8 bases agree with TRBD1. The ends lost 8 bases at V and 7 bases at J; junction bases unmatched: 6. Germline values: CDR1 LNHDA, CDR2 SQIVND (reference sequence). The CDR3 consists of 13 residues.

This clonotype came up a few times. Germline is not matched at one junction end, which may reflect a read error. The chain links TRBV28 to TRBJ1-1; tentative D call: TRBD1 (6 bases). Germline loops: CDR1 MDHEN, CDR2 SYDVKM. The CDR3 sequence is 14 residues long. DNA of the CDR3: TGTGCCAGCAGCCCACCGGACAGATCGACTGGAGCTTTCTTT. This encodes CASSPPDRSTGAFF. Supplemented by reference TRBV28 and TRBJ1-1, the full variable domain reads DVKVTQSSRYLVKRTGEKVFLECVQDMDHENMFWYRQDPGLGLRLIYFSYDVKMKEKGDIPEGYSVSREKKERFSLILESASTNQTSMYLCASSPPDRSTGAFFGQGTRLTVV.

This clonotype showed up just a few times. This sequence may be a read error, since a much larger clone differs from it by one base. The chain joins TRBV7-2 to TRBJ2-7, with 7 bases lining up with TRBD1. CDR1 and CDR2 from the germline V gene are SGHTA and FQGNSA. V was clipped by 5 bases and J by 3 bases; unmatched bases: 4. There are 13 residues in the CDR3. In DNA form, the CDR3 reads TGTGCCAGCAGCAGGGACAGTGGCTACGAGCAGTACTTC. Translation gives CASSRDSGYEQYF.

The chain combines TRBV7-2 with TRBJ2-4, with 12 bases identical to TRBD2. The length of the CDR3 is 14 residues. Germline V gene data show CDR1 as SGHTA and CDR2 as FQGNSA. Trimming at V came to 6 bases and at J to 7 bases, leaving 4 bases not matched to a gene. CDR3 sequence (DNA): TGTGCCAGCAGACTGACTAGCGGGAGTAACATTCAGTACTTC. It encodes CASRLTSGSNIQYF.

The chain recombines TRBV20-1 with TRBJ2-1; no definite D call. V shed 3 bases and J shed 4 bases, with 16 bases lying between them. There are 15 residues in the CDR3. Germline CDR1 is DFQATT and CDR2 is SNEGSKA (reference sequence). DNA of the CDR3: TGCAGTGCTAGCGCCGGCCTTGAGATATACAATGAGCAGTTCTTC. Protein: CSASAGLEIYNEQFF.

This clonotype has only a few counts. The chain uses TRBV6-1 and TRBJ2-5; 7 nucleotides match TRBD1. Germline V gives CDR1 MNHNS, CDR2 SASEGT. The CDR3 covers 15 residues. The ends lost 7 bases at V and 5 bases at J; junction bases unmatched: 13. The CDR3 loop is CASILNRGGDETQYF. As DNA, the CDR3 is TGTGCCAGCATCCTAAACAGGGGCGGTGATGAGACCCAGTACTTC.

This clonotype has just a few counts. The chain links TRBV12-3 or TRBV12-4 to TRBJ1-1; the D gene is possibly TRBD1 (6 bases). The V end lost 7 bases, the J end lost 7 bases, and 16 bases lay between the germline ends. The length of the CDR3 is 13 residues. Written as DNA, the CDR3 is TGTGCCAGCACCTACGGACAGAGAAATGAAGCTTTCTTT. It is translated as CASTYGQRNEAFF.

The rearrangement links TRBV28 to TRBJ2-2; D not certain. CDR1 is MDHEN and CDR2 is SYDVKM in the germline V gene. The CDR3 spans 13 residues. Trimming took off 4 bases at V and 8 bases at J, with 11 bases between the two ends. For the CDR3, the DNA is TGTGCCAGCAGTTCCCCTTCCATGGGGGAGCTGTTTTTT. Its translation: CASSSPSMGELFF.

This rearrangement joins TRBV7-9 to TRBJ2-2; a possible D gene is TRBD1 (6 bases). Trimming pared 5 bases from V and 4 bases from J, leaving 11 bases between. Germline V gene data show CDR1 as SEHNR and CDR2 as FQNEAQ (reference sequence). The CDR3 runs to 14 residues. CDR3 sequence reads: CASSQDSATGELFF. In DNA form, the CDR3 reads TGTGCCAGCAGCCAGGACAGTGCCACCGGGGAGCTGTTTTTT.

The chain combines TRBV5-1 with TRBJ2-3; 7 positions agree with TRBD2. Per the germline V gene, CDR1 is SGHRS and CDR2 is YFSETQ. The CDR3 consists of 16 residues. V lost 1 base and J lost 2; bases outside the gene matches: 7. The CDR3 DNA reads TGCGCCAGCAGCTTGCAGGCTAGCGGTCCCACAGATACGCAGTATTTT. As protein: CASSLQASGPTDTQYF.

Only a few counts were recorded for this clonotype. The chain combines TRBV20-1 with TRBJ2-3; D might be TRBD1 (6 bases). The CDR3 is made up of 12 amino acids. The V gene lost 7 bases and the J gene lost 7 bases, with 15 bases spanning the gap. Germline V lookup: CDR1 DFQATT, CDR2 SNEGSKA (reference sequence). CDR3 coding DNA: TGCAGTGGGCCGGAACAGGGAAATACGCAGTATTTT. It specifies CSGPEQGNTQYF.

For this clonotype: The junction shows a germline mismatch at one end, possibly a read error. The chain is built from TRBV3-1 and TRBJ1-4; D is perhaps TRBD1 (5 bases). The CDR3 sequence is 15 residues long. Germline-derived CDR1 and CDR2 are LGHDT and YNNKEL (reference sequence). The CDR3 loop reads CAGSGVEKGDEKLFF. In DNA form, the CDR3 reads TGTGCCGGCAGCGGTGTCGAAAAAGGGGATGAAAAACTGTTTTTT.

Here the CDR3 reads CASSLGWTGQETQYF. The CDR3 DNA follows: TGTGCCAGCAGCCTGGGGTGGACGGGACAAGAGACCCAGTACTTC. The V gene is TRBV7-2, the J gene TRBJ2-5; D is possibly TRBD2 (5 bases). V dropped 5 bases and J dropped 2 bases, with 15 bases sitting between them. Germline values: CDR1 SGHTA, CDR2 FQGNSA. This CDR3 is 15 amino acids long.

The J gene is TRBJ2-6, the V gene TRBV7-6, with no clear D. The V end lost 5 bases, the J end lost 1 base, and 12 bases lay between the germline ends. Germline CDR1 SGHVS, CDR2 FNYEAQ. This CDR3 region has 16 residues. CDR3: CASSHAELSGANVLTF. CDR3 DNA sequence: TGTGCCAGCAGCCACGCAGAATTATCTGGGGCCAACGTCCTGACTTTC.

This clonotype has a handful of counts. The chain couples TRBV7-2 to TRBJ1-1; TRBD1 is a possible D gene (6 bases). Per the germline V gene, CDR1 is SGHTA and CDR2 is FQGNSA. V dropped 8 bases and J dropped 6 bases, with 16 bases sitting between them. The CDR3 runs 13 residues. Here the CDR3 reads CASLRNGGSEAFF. In DNA, the CDR3 is TGTGCCAGCCTCCGGAATGGGGGCTCTGAAGCTTTCTTT. Using reference TRBV7-2 and TRBJ1-1 for the parts outside the CDR3, the full variable domain is GAGVSQSPSNKVTEKGKDVELRCDPISGHTALYWYRQSLGQGLEFLIYFQGNSAPDKSGLPSDRFSAERTGGSVSTLTIQRTQQEDSAVYLCASLRNGGSEAFFGQGTRLTVV.

As to this clonotype: Compared with germline, one end of the junction differs, possibly owing to a read error. The gene calls are TRBV5-1 and TRBJ2-5, with D uncertain. CDR1 and CDR2 (germline): SGHRS, YFSETQ. The CDR3 contains 14 residues. CDR3 residues: CASSLVVSQETQCF. DNA for the CDR3: TGCGCCAGCAGCTTGGTAGTTTCCCAAGAGACCCAGTGCTTC.

V and J are TRBV6-2 or TRBV6-3 and TRBJ1-1; D unclear. CDR3 length: 13 residues. CDR1 is MNHEY and CDR2 is SVGEGT in the germline V gene. V was clipped by 6 bases and J by 1 base, with 9 bases between them. For the CDR3, the DNA is TGTGCCAGCAGGTGGACGGAGAACACTGAAGCTTTCTTT. This sequence encodes CASRWTENTEAFF.

The V and J genes are TRBV29-1 and TRBJ2-2; 7 bases map to TRBD2. Germline V gene lookup returns CDR1 SQVTM and CDR2 ANQGSEA. The length of the CDR3 is 14 residues. J was trimmed by 6 bases and V by 4 bases; bases with no gene match: 8. CDR3 sequence reads: CSVVGRGGPGELFF. As DNA, the CDR3 is TGCAGCGTTGTCGGGCGGGGAGGGCCCGGGGAGCTGTTTTTT.

The chain links TRBV21-1 to TRBJ2-1; whether TRBD1, the table's D call, matches the DNA was not checked. Matching the DNA end better, TRBJ2-5 makes the J call doubtful. TRBV21-1 is described as a pseudogene. The CDR3 loop spans 16 amino acids. The DNA for the CDR3 is TGTGCCAGCAGCAAAGTCCTGGACAGGACGGGAGAGACCCAGTACTTC. It specifies CASSKVLDRTGETQYF.

This sequence joins TRBV9 and TRBJ2-1; no firm D call. Germline V CDR1 and CDR2: SGDLS, YYNGEE. V was cut by 0 bases and J by 0 bases, with 7 bases left in between. CDR3 length: 15 amino acids. CDR3 loop: CASSVGDNSYNEQFF. For the CDR3, the DNA is TGTGCCAGCAGCGTAGGAGATAACTCCTACAATGAGCAGTTCTTC.